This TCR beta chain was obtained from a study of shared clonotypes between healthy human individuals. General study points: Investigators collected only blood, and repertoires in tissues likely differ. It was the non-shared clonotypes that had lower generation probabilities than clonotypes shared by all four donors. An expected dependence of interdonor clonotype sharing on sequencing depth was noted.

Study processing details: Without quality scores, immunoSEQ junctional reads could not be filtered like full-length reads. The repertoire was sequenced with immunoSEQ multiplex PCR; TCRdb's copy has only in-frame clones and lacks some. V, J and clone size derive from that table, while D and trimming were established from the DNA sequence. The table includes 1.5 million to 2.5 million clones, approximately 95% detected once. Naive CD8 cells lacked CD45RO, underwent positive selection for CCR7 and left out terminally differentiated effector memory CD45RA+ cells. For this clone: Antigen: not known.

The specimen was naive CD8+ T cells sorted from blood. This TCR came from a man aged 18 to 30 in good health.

The CDR3 DNA is TGTGCCAGTAGTTTCAGGGTGAGCTCCTACAATGAGCAGTTCTTC. Translated: CASSFRVSSYNEQFF. The chain is built from TRBV19 and TRBJ2-1; D is possibly TRBD1 (5 bases). The CDR3 is 15 amino acids. Germline CDR1 is LNHDA and CDR2 is SQIVND (reference sequence). V was pared by 5 bases and J by 0 bases, with 11 bases between.